The 25 T cell receptor beta chains below come from one sample, sequenced in a study of beta chain features in type 1 diabetes (dated by TCRdb to the late 2010s). The receptor library was made with the immunoSEQ multiplex PCR assay. The entire isolated RNA was reverse transcribed using the High Capacity cDNA Reverse Transcription Kit, and thus expressed TCRB transcripts were sequenced. The table was pulled from immuneACCESS by TCRdb, which kept in-frame rearrangements only. Such tables lose some clones; where checked, under half of the loss comes from unresolved V genes, and the rest has no known cause. Here the sample has 140,000 or so clones; roughly a tenth occur a single time. The top ten clones comprise about 0.66% of the sample. The sequenced sample was central memory CD4+ T cells from blood. These receptor sequences come from a man between 18 and 29 years old in good health.

The V and J genes are TRBV5-1 and TRBJ2-7; maybe TRBD2 (6 bases). The CDR3 contains 14 residues. Germline V gives CDR1 SGHRS, CDR2 YFSETQ. Between the trimmed V and J ends, which lost 3 bases and 0 bases, there was a span of 10 bases. CDR3 sequence reads: CASSYGGTSYEQYF. The CDR3 nucleotides read TGCGCCAGCAGCTACGGGGGTACCTCCTACGAGCAGTACTTC. The full variable domain, completed using reference TRBV5-1 and TRBJ2-7, is KAGVTQTPRYLIKTRGQQVTLSCSPISGHRSVSWYQQTPGQGLQFLFEYFSETQRNKGNFPGRFSGRQFSNSRSEMNVSTLELGDSALYLCASSYGGTSYEQYFGPGTRLTVT.

The J gene is TRBJ2-5, the V gene TRBV7-3; 9 bases map to TRBD1. V lost 6 bases, J lost 3 bases, and 2 bases stayed unmatched. Germline loops: CDR1 SGHTA, CDR2 FQGTGA. The CDR3 runs 13 residues. CDR3 sequence reads: CASSRTGEETQYF. In DNA, the CDR3 is TGTGCCAGCAGTCGGACAGGGGAAGAGACCCAGTACTTC.

This clone was detected only a few times. The genes are TRBV6-5 and TRBJ1-4, with D perhaps matching TRBD1 (5 bases). Trimming took off 6 bases at V and 8 bases at J, with 13 bases between the two ends. This CDR3 has 13 residues. Germline CDR1 is MNHEY and CDR2 is SVGAGI. CDR3 in amino acids: CASRRRGFEKLFF. CDR3 bases: TGTGCCAGCAGGAGACGGGGGTTCGAAAAACTGTTTTTT.

This clone was seen more than once but under ten times. This sequence joins TRBV7-3 and TRBJ2-2; TRBD1 agrees at 8 bases. This CDR3 contains 15 residues. V lost 6 bases, J lost 0 bases, and 3 bases stayed unmatched. Germline V gene data show CDR1 as SGHTA and CDR2 as FQGTGA. DNA for the CDR3: TGTGCCAGCAGTCTGGGACAGGCGAACACCGGGGAGCTGTTTTTT. It yields the protein CASSLGQANTGELFF.

V gene TRBV18 combines with J gene TRBJ2-5; D gene uncertain. V was trimmed by 0 bases and J by 2 bases, leaving 7 bases between them. From germline, CDR1 is KGHSH and CDR2 LQKENI. CDR3 length: 14 residues. CDR3 loop: CASSPPPYQETQYF. CDR3 sequence (DNA): TGTGCCAGCTCACCACCGCCCTATCAAGAGACCCAGTACTTC.

The chain couples TRBV6-1 to TRBJ2-4; 10 nucleotides align to TRBD1. Germline V gene data show CDR1 as MNHNS and CDR2 as SASEGT. J lost 9 bases, V lost 8 bases, and 1 base had no gene match. CDR3 length: 11 amino acids. CDR3 residues: CASRDRGIQYF. The CDR3, as DNA: TGTGCCAGCCGGGACAGGGGCATTCAGTACTTC.

This clone has only a few counts. V is TRBV5-6 and J is TRBJ2-5; 10 bases map to TRBD2. The CDR3 is made up of 19 amino acids. CDR1 and CDR2 (germline): SGHDT, YYEEEE. J gave up 3 bases and V 0 bases, and 14 bases lay outside the gene matches. CDR3 sequence (DNA): TGTGCCAGCAGCTTGGGGTTTTCCTCAGCGGGGGGGAGTGAAGAGACCCAGTACTTC. It yields the protein CASSLGFSSAGGSEETQYF.

This clone was seen more than once but under ten times. This chain uses TRBV15 with TRBJ1-4, with TRBD1 matching over 8 bases. CDR1 LNHNV and CDR2 YYDKDF come from the germline V gene (reference sequence). The CDR3 has 15 amino acids. The junction had 3 bases not matched to a gene; V was cut back by 3 bases and J by 3 bases. CDR3 sequence (DNA): TGTGCCACCAGCAGCGACAGGGGACCTAATGAAAAACTGTTTTTT. It yields the protein CATSSDRGPNEKLFF.

This clone showed up just a few times. The V and J genes are TRBV7-2 and TRBJ2-4; TRBD1 matches at 9 bases. This CDR3 region has 14 residues. Germline V gives CDR1 SGHTA, CDR2 FQGNSA. V was clipped by 4 bases and J by 5 bases; unmatched bases: 3. DNA of the CDR3: TGTGCCAGCAGCTCGGGACAGGGCCAAAACATTCAGTACTTC. Translating gives CASSSGQGQNIQYF.

V and J are TRBV11-2 and TRBJ2-3, with TRBD2 matching 12 bases. CDR3 length: 16 residues. V shed 5 bases, J shed 4 bases, and the junction held 7 bases outside the gene matches. Germline V CDR1 and CDR2: SGHAT, FQNNGV. CDR3 bases: TGTGCCAGCAGCCCGCTAGCGGGGGGGACCGCAGATACGCAGTATTTT. This gives the protein CASSPLAGGTADTQYF.

The chain carries TRBV2 and TRBJ2-1; D may be TRBD2 (6 bases). Germline CDR1 and CDR2: SNHLY and FYNNEI. The CDR3 has 15 residues. Trimming took 5 bases from V and 2 from J, leaving 13 bases between them. The CDR3 sequence is CASSKGTSTYNEQFF. In DNA, the CDR3 is TGTGCCAGCAGTAAAGGGACTTCAACCTACAATGAGCAGTTCTTC.

This clone was seen only a few times. The sample contains more than one DNA sequence encoding this CDR3. This chain joins TRBV7-8 and TRBJ2-5; a possible D gene is TRBD2 (6 bases). CDR1 SGHVS and CDR2 FQNEAQ come from the germline V gene. Trimming removed 1 base from V and 0 bases from J, with 6 bases in between. The CDR3 is 14 residues long. CDR3 residues: CASSLGTNQETQYF. CDR3 DNA: TGTGCCAGCAGCTTAGGGACTAACCAAGAGACCCAGTACTTC.

This chain connects TRBV18 to TRBJ2-5; 9 nucleotides agree with TRBD2. The junction had 4 bases not matched to a gene; V was cut back by 0 bases and J by 5 bases. The CDR3 contains 15 residues. The germline gives CDR1 KGHSH, CDR2 LQKENI. The CDR3 sequence: CASSPPRGGMETQYF. The CDR3 DNA reads as TGTGCCAGCTCACCACCGCGGGGGGGCATGGAGACCCAGTACTTC.

This clone was recorded a few times. V and J are TRBV6-6 and TRBJ1-2, with D possibly TRBD1 on 6 matching bases. V lost 9 bases, J lost 4 bases, and 18 bases lay in between. Germline CDR1 is MNHNY and CDR2 is SVGAGI (reference sequence). This CDR3 has 14 residues. The CDR3 bases are TGTGCCAGTACCCCTGGGGGGGGCGGCTATGGCTACACCTTC. It translates to CASTPGGGGYGYTF.

The chain recombines TRBV11-3 with TRBJ2-5; 15 bases align to TRBD2. V was pared by 5 bases and J by 5 bases, with 6 bases of the junction left unmatched. This CDR3 has 16 residues. Looked up from germline, CDR1 is SGHNT and CDR2 is YENEEA. The CDR3 loop is CASSPGLAGGQETQYF. CDR3 bases: TGTGCCAGCAGCCCCGGACTAGCGGGGGGGCAGGAGACCCAGTACTTC.

The chain combines TRBV5-1 with TRBJ1-1, with D maybe TRBD1 (6 bases). Trimming pared 0 bases from V and 4 bases from J, leaving 13 bases between. CDR3 size: 15 residues. Per the germline V gene, CDR1 is SGHRS and CDR2 is YFSETQ. The CDR3 DNA reads TGCGCCAGCAGCTTGGACCAGGGGTCGGGCACTGAAGCTTTCTTT. Translation: CASSLDQGSGTEAFF.

This clone was recorded many times. The chain is built from TRBV25-1 and TRBJ2-2; D possibly corresponds to TRBD1 (5 bases). V lost 4 bases and J lost 2, with 8 bases in between. The CDR3 length is 14 residues. Per germline, CDR1 MGHDK and CDR2 SYGVNS. The CDR3 reads CASSGRTNTGELFF. DNA of the CDR3: TGTGCCAGCAGTGGACGGACAAACACCGGGGAGCTGTTTTTT.

This clone has a count of ten or more. This chain connects TRBV15 to TRBJ2-5; TRBD2 agrees at 11 bases. Germline V CDR1 and CDR2: LNHNV, YYDKDF (reference sequence). J lost 5 bases, V lost 1 base, and 9 bases had no gene match. The CDR3 is 17 amino acids. The CDR3 loop reads CATSRVSTSGAGETQYF. In DNA form, the CDR3 reads TGTGCCACCAGCAGAGTGTCGACTAGCGGGGCCGGGGAGACCCAGTACTTC.

The chain has TRBV9 and TRBJ1-2, with TRBD1 as a possible D gene (6 bases). The germline V gene encodes CDR1 SGDLS and CDR2 YYNGEE. This CDR3 is built from 15 residues. Trimming removed 5 bases at V and 0 bases at J, with 14 bases between. Written as DNA, the CDR3 is TGTGCCAGCAGTTTACAGGGAAGCCCTAACTATGGCTACACCTTC. This sequence encodes CASSLQGSPNYGYTF.

The chain carries TRBV6-5 and TRBJ1-2, with D possibly being TRBD1 (6 bases). V was cut by 8 bases and J by 4 bases, with 17 bases left in between. CDR1 MNHEY and CDR2 SVGAGI come from the germline V gene. CDR3 length: 14 residues. The CDR3 is CASGSADRVYGYTF. For the CDR3, the DNA is TGTGCCAGCGGATCAGCGGACAGAGTCTATGGCTACACCTTC.

The chain couples TRBV27 to TRBJ1-6; D is possibly TRBD1 (5 bases). Germline V gene data show CDR1 as MNHEY and CDR2 as SMNVEV (reference sequence). Between the trimmed V and J ends, which lost 2 bases and 6 bases, there was a span of 17 bases. This CDR3 has 17 residues. DNA for the CDR3: TGTGCCAGCAGTTTAGGGGGGGGTGCCGGGAGTAATTCACCCCTCCACTTT. Protein product: CASSLGGGAGSNSPLHF.

V gene TRBV18 combines with J gene TRBJ1-1; TRBD1 is a possible D gene (5 bases). Germline CDR1 KGHSH, CDR2 LQKENI. The CDR3 has 14 residues. Trimming shortened V by 5 bases and J by 3 bases, and 13 bases separated the two germline ends. The CDR3 sequence is CASSKRQPDTEAFF. In DNA form, the CDR3 reads TGTGCCAGCTCAAAGCGACAGCCGGACACTGAAGCTTTCTTT.

This clone occurred a few times. This chain links TRBV7-2 with TRBJ2-7, with 12 positions matching TRBD2. The length of the CDR3 is 18 residues. CDR1 and CDR2 from the germline V gene are SGHTA and FQGNSA. V dropped 0 bases and J dropped 2; count of bases not matched to a gene: 8. The chain's CDR3 is CASSLASAASGGAYEQYF. CDR3 bases: TGTGCCAGCAGCTTAGCCTCGGCGGCTAGCGGGGGGGCCTACGAGCAGTACTTC.

The CDR3: CSVEGREEYYGYTF. DNA of the CDR3: TGCAGCGTTGAGGGGCGGGAAGAATACTATGGCTACACCTTC. This sequence joins TRBV29-1 and TRBJ1-2, with D perhaps TRBD1 (5 bases). V shed 3 bases and J shed 3 bases, with 14 bases lying between them. This CDR3 spans 14 amino acids. CDR1 and CDR2 (germline): SQVTM, ANQGSEA.

This clone was seen more than once but under ten times. The chain links TRBV5-4 to TRBJ2-5, with 9 nucleotides matching TRBD2. The CDR3 is made up of 14 amino acids. V lost 4 bases and J lost 5; bases outside the gene matches: 6. Looked up from germline, CDR1 is SGHNT and CDR2 is YYREEE (reference sequence). The CDR3 loop is CASSQGLASETQYF. The CDR3, as DNA: TGTGCCAGCAGCCAGGGACTAGCATCCGAGACCCAGTACTTC.